These 9 T cell receptor beta chains were sequenced from one sample in a study of cytomegalovirus exposure and HLA in healthy donors. The PCR ran on 60 Vbeta and 13 Jbeta primers. TCRdb keeps only in-frame clones here, not all; method: immunoSEQ multiplex PCR. The sample holds about 160,000 clones, roughly 85% seen once. The sequencing input was PBMCs. Receptors originate from a woman in her twenties or thirties in good health and CMV-seronegative.

This sequence joins TRBV5-1 and TRBJ2-3; D possibly corresponds to TRBD1 (6 bases). V was pared by 4 bases and J by 3 bases, with 15 bases between. The CDR3 runs to 15 residues. Germline CDR1 is SGHRS and CDR2 is YFSETQ. As DNA, the CDR3 is TGCGCCAGCAGCCTTAGGGGGATGGGTACAGATACGCAGTATTTT. This translates into CASSLRGMGTDTQYF.

In this sample, this clone turned up a few times. The CDR3, as DNA: TGTGCCAGCAGACCTAGCATGAACACTGAAGCTTTCTTT. The encoded protein is CASRPSMNTEAFF. The V and J genes are TRBV7-2 and TRBJ1-1; D unclear. Per germline, CDR1 SGHTA and CDR2 FQGNSA. The germline V and J ends were trimmed by 6 bases and 0 bases, with 8 bases remaining between them. The CDR3 has 13 amino acids.

The chain employs TRBV18 and TRBJ2-5; 7 nucleotides agree with TRBD1. The CDR3 loop spans 14 amino acids. The germline V gene encodes CDR1 KGHSH and CDR2 LQKENI. V lost 5 bases to trimming and J lost 4 bases; unmatched junction nucleotides: 7. CDR3 loop: CASSSRQGGETQYF. CDR3 sequence (DNA): TGTGCCAGCTCATCCCGACAGGGTGGAGAGACCCAGTACTTC.

V usage is TRBV27 and J usage is TRBJ1-1, with D unresolved. This CDR3 is built from 16 residues. The V gene's germline CDR1 is MNHEY and CDR2 SMNVEV (reference sequence). The V end lost 1 base, the J end lost 0 bases, and 12 bases lay between the germline ends. CDR3 region: CASSLWAGHMNTEAFF. The CDR3 nucleotides read TGTGCCAGCAGTTTATGGGCAGGCCACATGAACACTGAAGCTTTCTTT.

The V gene is TRBV2, the J gene TRBJ1-1, with 8 bases lining up with TRBD1. CDR1 is SNHLY, CDR2 FYNNEI, per germline. This CDR3 contains 13 residues. V gave up 6 bases and J gave up 5 bases; unmatched junction bases: 5. CDR3 in amino acids: CASRLGQETEAFF. CDR3 nucleotides: TGTGCCAGCAGATTGGGACAGGAAACTGAAGCTTTCTTT.

This chain links TRBV5-1 with TRBJ2-5, with 8 bases matching TRBD2. Trimming removed 2 bases from V and 1 base from J; junction bases left unmatched: 4. In germline, CDR1 is SGHRS, CDR2 YFSETQ. The CDR3 is made up of 15 amino acids. CDR3 coding DNA: TGCGCCAGCAGCTTAGGCGGGGGGCTCCAAGAGACCCAGTACTTC. The encoded protein is CASSLGGGLQETQYF.

The chain recombines TRBV7-2 with TRBJ2-1; 9 nucleotides line up with TRBD2. The CDR3 runs to 15 residues. Germline V gene sequence: CDR1 SGHTA, CDR2 FQGNSA. J lost 7 bases, V lost 2 bases, and 6 bases had no gene match. CDR3 nucleotides: TGTGCCAGCAGCTTACTGGCGGGGGGGCTAAATGAGCAGTTCTTC. Translating it yields CASSLLAGGLNEQFF.

This chain uses TRBV7-9 with TRBJ2-1, with TRBD1 identical over 8 bases. V was clipped by 5 bases and J by 6 bases; unmatched bases: 12. The germline CDR1 and CDR2 sequences are SEHNR and FQNEAQ (reference sequence). This CDR3 region has 16 residues. The CDR3, as DNA: TGTGCCAGCAGCCCGACGGACAGGGACGCAAGCAATGAGCAGTTCTTC. This encodes CASSPTDRDASNEQFF.

The chain employs TRBV27 and TRBJ2-3; TRBD2 agrees at 7 bases. The CDR3 length is 11 residues. The V gene's germline CDR1 is MNHEY and CDR2 SMNVEV (reference sequence). V lost 10 bases and J lost 15; bases outside the gene matches: 13. The CDR3 DNA follows: TGTGCCACCAGACTTGGCGGGAGCTTCTATTTT. Its translation is CATRLGGSFYF.